This TCR beta chain appears in the sequencing data of a study of blood T cell repertoires in COVID-19. As for the study in general: The United States, Italy and Spain were the sources of the acute and convalescent COVID-19 samples. PBMCs, B-cell-depleted T cells, or T cells provided the cDNA or gDNA that made up the material.

TCRdb's copy holds only in-frame clones and misses some; the assay was immunoSEQ multiplex PCR. The sample carries around 250,000 clones, approximately 90% recorded once. Living in 24 US areas, the participants were between 18 and 89 years of age. Donors were grouped by their self-reported clinical history. The length of the CDR3 is 14 residues. Germline CDR1 reads ENHRY; CDR2 reads SYGVKD. Trimming left V 6 bases short and J 8 bases short, with 17 bases between. The sample comprised PBMCs or T cells enriched from blood (not recorded which). The sequence derives from a human donor in a cohort exposed to, infected with or recovered from COVID-19 (not recorded which). The donor label of this sample is uncertain. The gene calls are TRBV10-3 and TRBJ1-3, with D possibly matching TRBD1 (6 bases). The chain's CDR3 is CAISQNDRSDTIYF. The CDR3 coding sequence is TGTGCCATCAGCCAAAATGACAGGTCGGACACCATATATTTT.